This passage covers 5 T cell receptor beta chains from one sample sequenced in a study of identical twins (TCRdb year 2016). The library was generated by 5' RACE. The listed sequencing device is Illumina HiSeq 2000. The public sequencing data were trimmed at Q25 with fastp and processed into clonotypes with MiXCR by TCRdb, which kept only in-frame beta chains. When rows share a CDR3 protein, they turn into one entry using the most common DNA and genes. This sample is represented by 550,000 to 700,000 distinct CDR3 sequences; roughly 9.5% of them were singletons. Roughly 3% of the sample belongs to the ten largest clones. These same data were also listed under a study on yellow fever vaccine responses in identical twins.

The specimen sequenced was PBMCs. The receptors were sampled from a young woman in good health.

This clonotype was detected many times. The chain has TRBV20-1 and TRBJ2-5, with D maybe TRBD2 (6 bases). V gave up 2 bases and J gave up 2 bases, with 18 bases separating them. The CDR3 extends over 16 amino acids. Per the germline V gene, CDR1 is DFQATT and CDR2 is SNEGSKA (reference sequence). CDR3 bases: TGCAGTGCTAGAACCCTCCTCCGGGGGAATCAAGAGACCCAGTACTTC. This codes for CSARTLLRGNQETQYF.

This clonotype appeared many times. The V call is TRBV28, the J call TRBJ2-7; TRBD1 might be the D (6 bases). The germline V gene encodes CDR1 MDHEN and CDR2 SYDVKM. The CDR3 is made up of 14 amino acids. Trimming stripped 3 bases from V and 2 bases from J, with 11 bases between. CDR3 in amino acids: CASSFTGSPYEQYF. CDR3 coding DNA: TGTGCCAGCAGTTTTACAGGGAGTCCCTACGAGCAGTACTTC.

A single count supports this clonotype. The V and J genes are TRBV28 and TRBJ2-5; maybe TRBD2 (7 bases). Per germline, CDR1 MDHEN and CDR2 SYDVKM. Trimming took 4 bases from V and 5 from J, leaving 20 bases between them. CDR3 length: 16 residues. The CDR3 region is CASSSRRRGGSETQYF. DNA for the CDR3: TGTGCCAGCAGTTCGCGTAGGAGGGGGGGCTCGGAGACCCAGTACTTC.

The chain carries TRBV7-3 and TRBJ2-7; possible D gene TRBD2, 5 bases. Germline CDR1 SGHTA, CDR2 FQGTGA. CDR3 length equals 17 residues. Trimming took 5 bases from V and 2 from J, leaving 22 bases between them. The CDR3 DNA reads as TGTGCCAGCAGCCCCCCCAAAGAGGGCCGTCAACCCTACGAGCAGTACTTC. Translated: CASSPPKEGRQPYEQYF.

This clonotype was seen a handful of times. The V call is TRBV2, the J call TRBJ2-5; TRBD2 matches 7 bases. Germline trimming cut 4 bases from V and 2 bases from J; bases unmatched to any gene: 7. This CDR3 spans 15 amino acids. Per the germline V gene, CDR1 is SNHLY and CDR2 is FYNNEI. This CDR3 reads CASSVGSSGQETQYF. CDR3 bases: TGTGCCAGCAGTGTCGGGTCTAGCGGACAAGAGACCCAGTACTTC.